One T cell receptor beta chain is described in this entry. This sample is part of a study of identical twins' blood T cells. This CDR3 is built from 19 residues. V was pared by 1 base and J by 4 bases, with 10 bases of the junction left unmatched. CDR1 is DFQATT, CDR2 SNEGSKA, per germline (reference sequence). All three twin pairs grew up together with likely shared infections and vaccines. Each TCR cDNA library carried sample-specific barcodes on both ends. MiXCR was run by TCRdb on the 5' RACE reads, yielding one entry per CDR3 protein. The sample includes 300,000 to 450,000 distinct CDR3 sequences, roughly 30% of them seen just once.

The source is a woman between 18 and 49 years old in good health. The chain carries TRBV20-1 and TRBJ2-1; 16 bases map to TRBD2. The sequenced sample consisted of PBMCs. In DNA form, the CDR3 reads TGCAGTGCTAGAGGTTACCCGGGACTAGCGGGAGGGAAGTACAATGAGCAGTTCTTC. It specifies CSARGYPGLAGGKYNEQFF.